This T cell receptor beta chain was documented in a study of cytomegalovirus exposure and HLA in healthy donors. Germline values: CDR1 SNHLY, CDR2 FYNNEI. The CDR3 is 14 amino acids. V was shortened by 4 bases and J by 5 bases, with 9 bases between the two germline ends. A multiplex PCR was run with 60 Vbeta primers and 13 Jbeta primers. Profiled with immunoSEQ multiplex PCR; TCRdb holds only in-frame clones, not every one. Of tens of thousands of clones in the sample, approximately 47% were seen once. The source of this sequence is a woman in her forties or fifties in good health and CMV-seronegative. The chain recombines TRBV2 with TRBJ1-6; D is ambiguous. Material for sequencing was PBMCs. The CDR3 coding sequence is TGTGCCAGCAGTGTTAAACAACATAATTCACCCCTCCACTTT. Protein: CASSVKQHNSPLHF.